This is a list of T cell receptor beta chains from one sample in a study of T cell changes during pregnancy in multiple sclerosis. TCRdb keeps only in-frame clones here, not all; method: immunoSEQ multiplex PCR. The sample has around 100,000 clones; roughly nine tenths are singletons. The input for sequencing was peripheral blood, taken after pregnancy. These receptors originate from a female donor with multiple sclerosis, enrolled in a pregnancy study. CDR3s include the opening cysteine and the closing phenylalanine or tryptophan. A D gene is named only where the DNA matches it firmly. Rows give clone size only sometimes, using once, few, many, or a class for an expanded clone.

d_gene: TRBD1
j_gene: TRBJ2-7
v_gene: TRBV11-2
abundance: -
CDR3nt: TGTGCCAGCAGCGCACCCAGGACAGGAATCGACGAGCAGTACTTC
CDR3aa: CASSAPRTGIDEQYF

d_gene: TRBD1
j_gene: TRBJ2-7
v_gene: TRBV28
abundance: -
CDR3nt: TGTGCCAGCAGCCCCGCAGGGACAGGGTCCTACGAGCAGTACTTC
CDR3aa: CASSPAGTGSYEQYF

d_gene: TRBD1
j_gene: TRBJ2-1
v_gene: TRBV19
abundance: -
CDR3nt: TGTGCCAGTAGTTGGCGGACAGGGGGCATTGAGCAGTTCTTC
CDR3aa: CASSWRTGGIEQFF

d_gene: -
j_gene: TRBJ2-7
v_gene: TRBV20-1
abundance: -
CDR3nt: TGCAGTGCTAGCCCAACCTACGAGCAGTACTTC
CDR3aa: CSASPTYEQYF

d_gene: -
j_gene: TRBJ2-1
v_gene: TRBV18
abundance: -
CDR3nt: TGTGCCAGCTCGCCCTTGAAGGACAGCAATGAGCAGTTCTTC
CDR3aa: CASSPLKDSNEQFF

d_gene: TRBD2
j_gene: TRBJ2-3
v_gene: TRBV19
abundance: -
CDR3nt: TGTGCCAGTCGAGCGGGAGGCACAGATACGCAGTATTTT
CDR3aa: CASRAGGTDTQYF

d_gene: TRBD2
j_gene: TRBJ2-7
v_gene: TRBV5-1
abundance: -
CDR3nt: TGCGCCAGCAGCTTGGGAGCTAGCGGGAGGGGTGCTACCTACGAGCAGTACTTC
CDR3aa: CASSLGASGRGATYEQYF

d_gene: TRBD1
j_gene: TRBJ2-4
v_gene: TRBV19
abundance: -
CDR3nt: TGTGCCAGTAGTAGGACAGGGCAAGTAGACAAAAACATTCAGTACTTC
CDR3aa: CASSRTGQVDKNIQYF

d_gene: TRBD2
j_gene: TRBJ2-1
v_gene: TRBV7-8
abundance: -
CDR3nt: TGTGCCAGCAGCGTCGAACTAGCGGGAGGGGAGCAGTTCTTC
CDR3aa: CASSVELAGGEQFF

d_gene: -
j_gene: TRBJ2-5
v_gene: TRBV4-2
abundance: -
CDR3nt: TGTGCCAGCAGCCAAGATACCGGGAACCAAGAGACCCAGTACTTC
CDR3aa: CASSQDTGNQETQYF

d_gene: -
j_gene: TRBJ2-3
v_gene: TRBV5-1
abundance: once
CDR3nt: TGCGCCAGCAGCTTGGAAAGCGGGCTTAGCACAGATACGCAGTATTTT
CDR3aa: CASSLESGLSTDTQYF

d_gene: -
j_gene: TRBJ2-2
v_gene: TRBV4-3
abundance: -
CDR3nt: TGCGCCAGCAGCCAGGCTGAATGGCAGGACGGGGAGCTGTTTTTT
CDR3aa: CASSQAEWQDGELFF

d_gene: TRBD1
j_gene: TRBJ1-2
v_gene: TRBV5-6
abundance: -
CDR3nt: TGTGCCAGCAGCTTGGCCCCCGACAGGGATGTCTACACCTTC
CDR3aa: CASSLAPDRDVYTF

d_gene: -
j_gene: TRBJ1-5
v_gene: TRBV5-1
abundance: -
CDR3nt: TGCGCCAGCAGCTTGACAGGCGGAAGCAATCAGCCCCAGCATTTT
CDR3aa: CASSLTGGSNQPQHF

d_gene: TRBD2
j_gene: TRBJ2-1
v_gene: TRBV11-2
abundance: -
CDR3nt: TGTGCCAGCAGCTTAATAGGGGCTAGCGGATACAATGAGCAGTTCTTC
CDR3aa: CASSLIGASGYNEQFF

d_gene: -
j_gene: TRBJ2-7
v_gene: TRBV2
abundance: -
CDR3nt: TGTGCCAGCGACCTAACAGGGTCAGTTTACGAGCAGTACTTC
CDR3aa: CASDLTGSVYEQYF

d_gene: TRBD1
j_gene: TRBJ1-5
v_gene: TRBV11-2
abundance: -
CDR3nt: TGTGCCAGCAGCTGGGGACAGGGCAATCAGCCCCAGCATTTT
CDR3aa: CASSWGQGNQPQHF

d_gene: -
j_gene: TRBJ2-1
v_gene: TRBV4-1
abundance: -
CDR3nt: TGCGCCAGCAGCCCTGTGGGGCGGGATTACAATGAGCAGTTCTTC
CDR3aa: CASSPVGRDYNEQFF

d_gene: TRBD2
j_gene: TRBJ2-7
v_gene: TRBV27
abundance: -
CDR3nt: TGTGCCAGCAAGGTGGGACTAGCGGGGATCTACGAGCAGTACTTC
CDR3aa: CASKVGLAGIYEQYF

d_gene: -
j_gene: TRBJ1-3
v_gene: TRBV28
abundance: -
CDR3nt: TGTGCCAGCAGTTTCGACGGGGGCTCTGGAAACACCATATATTTT
CDR3aa: CASSFDGGSGNTIYF

d_gene: TRBD2
j_gene: TRBJ2-1
v_gene: TRBV11-2
abundance: -
CDR3nt: TGTGCCAGCAGCATGCAACTAGCGGGGGAACCCCCTGGGGAGCAGTTCTTC
CDR3aa: CASSMQLAGEPPGEQFF

d_gene: -
j_gene: TRBJ2-1
v_gene: TRBV6-6
abundance: once
CDR3nt: TGTGCCAGCAGCAAGACACCCTTCTACAATGAGCAGTTCTTC
CDR3aa: CASSKTPFYNEQFF

d_gene: TRBD1
j_gene: TRBJ2-3
v_gene: TRBV7-9
abundance: -
CDR3nt: TGTGCCAGCACCAGTGGGACAGTGTCGGGCACAGATACGCAGTATTTT
CDR3aa: CASTSGTVSGTDTQYF